This passage covers 25 T cell receptor beta chains from one sample sequenced in a study of PD-1 blockade in classical Hodgkin lymphoma (dated by TCRdb to 2018 to 2021). The sample's time point label, decoded: cycle 2 day 1 (C2D1) of nivolumab. Every trial patient had relapsed after autologous stem cell transplantation, and cohorts A, B and C differed in prior brentuximab vedotin exposure. The method behind the library was the immunoSEQ multiplex PCR assay. Here the immuneACCESS table is served through TCRdb, limited to in-frame sequences with V and J called. Missing clones are a known gap in these copies; in checked studies unresolved V genes cover under half, and the rest lacks a known reason. Across this sample there are tens of thousands of clones, with 70% to 80% seen only once. Around 4.2% of the sample comes from the top ten. This specimen was peripheral blood mononuclear cells (PBMCs), taken before the second cycle of nivolumab. Source of these receptors: a human donor with classical Hodgkin lymphoma.

The chain combines TRBV5-5 with TRBJ2-7; D gene ambiguous. The CDR3 sequence is 12 residues long. Between the trimmed V and J ends, which lost 4 bases and 3 bases, there was a span of 8 bases. Germline V gene sequence: CDR1 SGHKS, CDR2 YYEKEE (reference sequence). The CDR3 protein is CASSPPNYEQYF. For the CDR3, the DNA is TGTGCCAGCAGCCCACCGAACTACGAGCAGTACTTC.

V is TRBV28 and J is TRBJ1-2, with TRBD1 identical over 8 bases. The germline V gene encodes CDR1 MDHEN and CDR2 SYDVKM. V was clipped by 0 bases and J by 5 bases; unmatched bases: 8. The CDR3 covers 16 residues. CDR3 nucleotides: TGTGCCAGCAGTTTATGGGACAGGGTGACTGTATATGGCTACACCTTC. Amino acids: CASSLWDRVTVYGYTF.

The chain links TRBV2 to TRBJ2-5, with D maybe TRBD2 (5 bases). There are 15 residues in the CDR3. The V gene lost 5 bases and the J gene lost 4 bases, with 17 bases spanning the gap. Germline CDR1 SNHLY, CDR2 FYNNEI. CDR3 protein: CASSKELVARETQYF. For the CDR3, the DNA is TGTGCCAGCAGTAAGGAACTAGTAGCAAGAGAGACCCAGTACTTC.

J is TRBJ1-1 and V is TRBV5-1; 8 positions agree with TRBD1. With 3 bases clipped from V and 7 bases from J, the junction kept 5 bases outside the gene matches. The germline gives CDR1 SGHRS, CDR2 YFSETQ. CDR3 length: 13 residues. CDR3 protein: CASSSGTGGEAFF. The CDR3 DNA is TGCGCCAGCAGCTCGGGCACAGGGGGTGAAGCTTTCTTT. The full variable domain, with the rest looked up from reference TRBV5-1 and TRBJ1-1, is KAGVTQTPRYLIKTRGQQVTLSCSPISGHRSVSWYQQTPGQGLQFLFEYFSETQRNKGNFPGRFSGRQFSNSRSEMNVSTLELGDSALYLCASSSGTGGEAFFGQGTRLTVV.

This clone was seen a single time. The J gene is TRBJ1-1, the V gene TRBV4-2; D is ambiguous. V gave up 0 bases and J gave up 4 bases, with 6 bases separating them. The germline V gene encodes CDR1 LGHNA and CDR2 YNFKEQ. The CDR3 has 13 amino acids. CDR3 loop: CASSQDEFTEAFF. Written as DNA, the CDR3 is TGTGCCAGCAGCCAAGACGAGTTCACTGAAGCTTTCTTT.

V usage is TRBV28 and J usage is TRBJ1-6; perhaps TRBD1 as D (6 bases). The ends were cut back, 7 bases at V and 10 bases at J, with 20 bases in the middle. The CDR3 sequence is 15 residues long. Germline V gene data show CDR1 as MDHEN and CDR2 as SYDVKM. In DNA, the CDR3 is TGTGCCAGCAAAAACCTTGGGGGGCTGGGATCACCCCTCCACTTT. Its protein product is CASKNLGGLGSPLHF.

This rearrangement joins TRBV7-2 to TRBJ2-5, with D tentatively TRBD1 (5 bases). Germline V CDR1 and CDR2: SGHTA, FQGNSA. The V gene lost 0 bases and the J gene lost 1 base, with 6 bases spanning the gap. CDR3 size: 14 residues. In nucleotides, the CDR3 is TGTGCCAGCAGCTTAGCGGGGCGCCAAGAGACCCAGTACTTC. Its protein product is CASSLAGRQETQYF.

This clone was detected a few times. The chain is built from TRBV28 and TRBJ2-7; TRBD1 aligns across 7 bases. Germline CDR1 reads MDHEN; CDR2 reads SYDVKM. The CDR3 sequence is 15 residues long. J was trimmed by 0 bases and V by 4 bases; bases with no gene match: 6. CDR3 amino acids: CASSSQGDSSYEQYF. CDR3 bases: TGTGCCAGCAGTTCACAAGGGGACAGCTCCTACGAGCAGTACTTC.

The rearrangement joins TRBV11-2 to TRBJ2-7; no clear D gene. Germline assignment: CDR1 SGHAT and CDR2 FQNNGV. CDR3 length: 14 residues. Trimming shortened V by 3 bases and J by 3 bases, and 12 bases separated the two germline ends. The CDR3: CASSFFGSDYEQYF. The CDR3 DNA reads TGTGCCAGCAGCTTCTTCGGGTCTGACTACGAGCAGTACTTC.

The J gene is TRBJ2-2, the V gene TRBV7-9; the D gene is possibly TRBD1 (6 bases). V dropped 3 bases and J dropped 6 bases, with 20 bases sitting between them. The CDR3 is 17 amino acids. Germline V gene lookup returns CDR1 SEHNR and CDR2 FQNEAQ (reference sequence). CDR3 sequence reads: CASSFYRGYINAGELFF. The CDR3 DNA reads as TGTGCCAGCAGCTTTTATAGGGGGTACATTAACGCCGGGGAGCTGTTTTTT. The variable domain in full, with the rest retrieved from reference TRBV7-9 and TRBJ2-2, is DTGVSQNPRHKITKRGQNVTFRCDPISEHNRLYWYRQTLGQGPEFLTYFQNEAQLEKSRLLSDRFSAERPKGSFSTLEIQRTEQGDSAMYLCASSFYRGYINAGELFFGEGSRLTVL.

The rearrangement joins TRBV21-1 to TRBJ1-5. TRBV21-1 corresponds to a pseudogene. This CDR3 has 17 amino acids. CDR3 DNA: TGTGCCAGCAGCAGAGGGATAGCTCATTGGCATCATCAGCCCCAGCATTTT. Translating gives CASSRGIAHWHHQPQHF.

This clone is labeled medium-sized. This chain links TRBV10-3 with TRBJ2-3; 7 bases line up with TRBD2. V shed 0 bases, J shed 4 bases, and the junction held 1 base outside the gene matches. Germline assignment: CDR1 ENHRY and CDR2 SYGVKD. This CDR3 has 14 amino acids. CDR3 residues: CAISESAGADTQYF. As DNA, the CDR3 is TGTGCCATCAGTGAGTCGGCGGGGGCAGATACGCAGTATTTT.

The J gene is TRBJ2-2, the V gene TRBV7-2; possibly TRBD2 for D (6 bases). CDR3 size: 15 residues. Per germline, CDR1 SGHTA and CDR2 FQGNSA. V dropped 6 bases and J dropped 4 bases, with 15 bases sitting between them. CDR3 sequence: CASRSSGLPTGELFF. CDR3 bases: TGTGCCAGCAGGAGTTCGGGACTCCCCACCGGGGAGCTGTTTTTT.

The chain couples TRBV19 to TRBJ2-2; no definite D call. The CDR3 is made up of 15 amino acids. The germline gives CDR1 LNHDA, CDR2 SQIVND (reference sequence). Trimming left V 3 bases short and J 4 bases short, with 12 bases between. The CDR3 coding sequence is TGTGCCAGTAGTATCGGGCCAGGCCGCACCGGGGAGCTGTTTTTT. Translating gives CASSIGPGRTGELFF.

This clone was seen only once. The chain joins TRBV18 to TRBJ2-2; 13 bases are shared with TRBD2. Germline V gives CDR1 KGHSH, CDR2 LQKENI. V was clipped by 6 bases and J by 2 bases; unmatched bases: 3. The CDR3 totals 16 residues. The CDR3 here is CASSTSGGPNTGELFF. Written as DNA, the CDR3 is TGTGCCAGCTCGACTAGCGGGGGGCCCAACACCGGGGAGCTGTTTTTT. Together with reference TRBV18 and TRBJ2-2, the CDR3 gives the full variable domain: NAGVMQNPRHLVRRRGQEARLRCSPMKGHSHVYWYRQLPEEGLKFMVYLQKENIIDESGMPKERFSAEFPKEGPSILRIQQVVRGDSAAYFCASSTSGGPNTGELFFGEGSRLTVL.

The chain has TRBV19 and TRBJ1-3; no clear D. V lost 6 bases, J lost 0 bases, and 9 bases lay in between. The germline CDR1 and CDR2 sequences are LNHDA and SQIVND (reference sequence). The CDR3 has 14 residues. In DNA form, the CDR3 reads TGTGCCAGTAGGAAAACCAGCTCTGGAAACACCATATATTTT. This sequence encodes CASRKTSSGNTIYF.

In its sample, this clone ranks as medium-sized. This chain joins TRBV5-1 and TRBJ2-7; TRBD1 matches at 7 bases. The germline V gene encodes CDR1 SGHRS and CDR2 YFSETQ. This CDR3 comprises 14 residues. V shed 3 bases and J 2 bases; nucleotides not matched to a gene: 5. In DNA form, the CDR3 reads TGCGCCAGCAGCTACCGACAGGGACCCTACGAGCAGTACTTC. Translation: CASSYRQGPYEQYF.

This chain joins TRBV27 and TRBJ1-2; TRBD1 matches at 9 bases. V was pared by 5 bases and J by 7 bases, with 17 bases of the junction left unmatched. Germline V gene lookup returns CDR1 MNHEY and CDR2 SMNVEV (reference sequence). The CDR3 spans 17 residues. The CDR3 DNA is TGTGCCAGCAGTCCCTCTTCCGGGACAGGGAACCCCGGTGGCTACACCTTC. Translation gives CASSPSSGTGNPGGYTF.

The rearrangement joins TRBV19 to TRBJ1-1, with 7 nucleotides matching TRBD1. The junction had 6 bases not matched to a gene; V was cut back by 4 bases and J by 1 base. Germline values: CDR1 LNHDA, CDR2 SQIVND (reference sequence). The CDR3 loop spans 15 amino acids. The CDR3 protein is CASSNRGRPNTEAFF. The CDR3 nucleotides are TGTGCCAGTAGTAATAGGGGGCGGCCGAACACTGAAGCTTTCTTT.

This chain joins TRBV5-4 and TRBJ2-3; D unclear. CDR1 and CDR2 from the germline V gene are SGHNT and YYREEE (reference sequence). With 3 bases removed from V and 1 base from J, the gap between germline ends came to 9 bases. This CDR3 comprises 14 residues. The CDR3 region is CASSWDIGTDTQYF. In DNA, the CDR3 is TGTGCCAGCAGCTGGGATATTGGCACAGATACGCAGTATTTT.

This chain uses TRBV5-1 with TRBJ2-3; D not certain. The V and J ends lost 2 bases and 2 bases respectively, with 12 bases between them. Germline lookup yields CDR1 SGHRS and CDR2 YFSETQ. The CDR3 is made up of 15 amino acids. The CDR3 DNA sequence: TGCGCCAGCAGCTTCATTTCCCCAGACACAGATACGCAGTATTTT. Translated: CASSFISPDTDTQYF.

This clone turned up a few times. This CDR3 is CATSRGGGAGGTDTQYF. CDR3 bases: TGTGCCACCAGCAGAGGGGGAGGGGCTGGGGGCACAGATACGCAGTATTTT. V usage is TRBV15 and J usage is TRBJ2-3; 7 bases match TRBD2. The CDR3 consists of 17 residues. V trimming: 1 base; J trimming: 1 base; junction bases outside the gene matches: 8. Looked up from germline, CDR1 is LNHNV and CDR2 is YYDKDF (reference sequence).

The chain employs TRBV11-2 and TRBJ2-2; TRBD1 agrees at 12 bases. V was clipped by 1 base and J by 4 bases; unmatched bases: 10. CDR1 is SGHAT and CDR2 is FQNNGV in the germline V gene. This CDR3 spans 19 amino acids. The CDR3 spells CASSLALSGTGGGTGELFF. The DNA for the CDR3 is TGTGCCAGCAGCTTAGCCCTCTCCGGGACAGGGGGCGGCACCGGGGAGCTGTTTTTT.

This clone has just one count. The J gene is TRBJ1-3, the V gene TRBV7-2; weak D call: TRBD1 (5 bases). Germline V gene data show CDR1 as SGHTA and CDR2 as FQGNSA. V lost 3 bases and J 4 bases, leaving 10 bases between the germline ends. CDR3 length: 14 amino acids. The CDR3 is CASSFGARGNTIYF. CDR3 nucleotide sequence: TGTGCCAGCAGCTTTGGGGCAAGAGGAAACACCATATATTTT.

The rearrangement joins TRBV28 to TRBJ2-1; 12 bases agree with TRBD2. V dropped 3 bases and J dropped 10; count of bases not matched to a gene: 7. The CDR3 runs 15 residues. Germline values: CDR1 MDHEN, CDR2 SYDVKM. The CDR3 region has the DNA TGTGCCAGCAGTTTCCTAGCGGGGGGGCAGGGCGAGCAGTTCTTC. Encoded protein: CASSFLAGGQGEQFF. Full variable domain (outside the CDR3, taken from reference TRBV28 and TRBJ2-1): DVKVTQSSRYLVKRTGEKVFLECVQDMDHENMFWYRQDPGLGLRLIYFSYDVKMKEKGDIPEGYSVSREKKERFSLILESASTNQTSMYLCASSFLAGGQGEQFFGPGTRLTVL.